One and the same sample provided the 16 T cell receptor beta chains below, sequenced in a study of blood T cell repertoires in COVID-19. Clones were sequenced by immunoSEQ multiplex PCR, and TCRdb holds only the in-frame ones, with some missing. Of some 370,000 clones in the sample, around 86% were seen once. Sequenced: PBMCs or T cells enriched from blood (not recorded which). These receptors originate from a woman between 45 and 60 years old who had recovered from COVID-19.

This clone was counted a single time. The rearrangement joins TRBV29-1 to TRBJ1-1, with unresolved D. Germline V gives CDR1 SQVTM, CDR2 ANQGSEA. The CDR3 runs to 12 residues. CDR3 bases: TGCACCTACGTGCGGGGGAACACTGAAGCTTTCTTT. This encodes CTYVRGNTEAFF.

The chain is built from TRBV3-1 (or the pseudogene TRBV3-2) and TRBJ2-7; D may be TRBD1 (6 bases). The length of the CDR3 is 17 residues. From germline, CDR1 is LGHDT and CDR2 YNNKEL (reference sequence). Trimming cost V 2 bases and J 4 bases, with 21 bases left between them. Here the CDR3 reads CASSQTKSLKQGYEQYF. The CDR3 DNA reads TGTGCCAGCAGCCAAACAAAAAGCCTAAAACAGGGTTACGAGCAGTACTTC.

The chain carries TRBV7-3 and TRBJ2-3; 12 positions agree with TRBD1. V lost 5 bases to trimming and J lost 6 bases; unmatched junction nucleotides: 12. The CDR3 spans 17 residues. The germline V gene has CDR1 SGHTA and CDR2 FQGTGA. The CDR3 DNA reads TGTGCCAGCAGCCGACCGGGACAGGGGGCTTTTCCGGATACGCAGTATTTT. It is translated as CASSRPGQGAFPDTQYF.

The V call is TRBV6-6, the J call TRBJ2-7, with 8 bases matching TRBD2. V gave up 8 bases and J gave up 5 bases; unmatched junction bases: 14. The CDR3 extends over 15 amino acids. Germline V gene lookup returns CDR1 MNHNY and CDR2 SVGAGI (reference sequence). As DNA, the CDR3 is TGTGCCAGCCGCTTTGGCTGGGCGGGAGGCGACGAGCAGTACTTC. This sequence encodes CASRFGWAGGDEQYF.

The chain uses TRBV4-1 and TRBJ2-7; D gene uncertain. Germline values: CDR1 MGHRA, CDR2 YSYEKL. This CDR3 comprises 14 residues. V lost 1 base to trimming and J lost 3 bases, with 10 bases between them. The CDR3 DNA is TGCGCCAGCAGCCAAGTGGTCCGAGACTACGAGCAGTACTTC. Protein sequence: CASSQVVRDYEQYF.

V gene TRBV7-8 combines with J gene TRBJ2-3, with 11 bases fitting TRBD2. CDR3 size: 18 residues. From germline, CDR1 is SGHVS and CDR2 FQNEAQ. J was trimmed by 0 bases and V by 0 bases; bases with no gene match: 5. The CDR3: CASSLARLAGGSTDTQYF. Here the CDR3 DNA reads TGTGCCAGCAGCTTAGCCCGCCTAGCGGGGGGTAGCACAGATACGCAGTATTTT.

The CDR3 reads CASSQGWRQGAFGDTEAFF. The DNA of the CDR3 is TGCGCCAGCAGCCAGGGGTGGAGGCAGGGGGCGTTCGGGGACACTGAAGCTTTCTTT. The V call is TRBV4-3, the J call TRBJ1-1, with TRBD1 identical over 8 bases. This CDR3 has 19 amino acids. CDR1 is LGHNA and CDR2 is YSLEER in the germline V gene. Germline trimming cut 3 bases from V and 3 bases from J; bases unmatched to any gene: 18.

V and J are TRBV7-9 and TRBJ1-4; D gene uncertain. This CDR3 region has 13 residues. Trimming removed 3 bases at V and 11 bases at J, with 13 bases between. CDR1 is SEHNR, CDR2 FQNEAQ, per germline (reference sequence). CDR3 amino acids: CASSFNAERKLFF. The DNA for the CDR3 is TGTGCCAGCAGCTTCAACGCTGAGCGGAAACTGTTTTTT.

This chain uses TRBV5-8 with TRBJ1-2, with D maybe TRBD1 (6 bases). CDR1 is SGHTS, CDR2 YDEGEE, per germline. CDR3 length: 14 residues. V lost 7 bases, J lost 4 bases, and 17 bases lay in between. The chain's CDR3 is CASLGPGVVYGYTF. The CDR3 DNA sequence: TGTGCCAGCCTAGGACCAGGGGTAGTCTATGGCTACACCTTC. Drawing the rest from reference TRBV5-8 and TRBJ1-2, the complete variable domain is EAGVTQSPTHLIKTRGQQATLRCSPISGHTSVYWYQQALGLGLQFLLWYDEGEERNRGNFPPRFSGRQFPNYSSELNVNALELEDSALYLCASLGPGVVYGYTFGSGTRLTVV.

J is TRBJ1-4 and V is TRBV15; unclear D gene. Looked up from germline, CDR1 is LNHNV and CDR2 is YYDKDF (reference sequence). The CDR3 totals 13 residues. V lost 1 base, J lost 6 bases, and 6 bases lay in between. The CDR3 DNA reads as TGTGCCACCAGCAGAGGGGCAGATGAAAAACTGTTTTTT. Protein: CATSRGADEKLFF.

This clone occurred once. The rearrangement joins TRBV4-3 to TRBJ2-1; D not certain. The CDR3 loop spans 17 amino acids. The V gene lost 1 base and the J gene lost 6 bases, with 19 bases spanning the gap. Germline CDR1 is LGHNA and CDR2 is YSLEER. DNA of the CDR3: TGCGCCAGCAGCCAAGCAACTCAGGTCGAGTCTGGCAATGAGCAGTTCTTC. Translation gives CASSQATQVESGNEQFF.

This chain joins TRBV14 and TRBJ2-7; 12 bases line up with TRBD1. The length of the CDR3 is 16 residues. V lost 3 bases, J lost 7 bases, and 10 bases stayed unmatched. Germline CDR1 SGHDN, CDR2 FVKESK. CDR3 sequence reads: CASSHGPGQGAREQYF. In nucleotides, the CDR3 is TGTGCCAGCAGCCACGGACCGGGACAGGGGGCTCGTGAGCAGTACTTC.

There are a few counts of this clone. The chain links TRBV6-6 to TRBJ2-1; 14 bases line up with TRBD2. This CDR3 contains 21 residues. V lost 5 bases, J lost 0 bases, and 15 bases stayed unmatched. Germline CDR1 and CDR2: MNHNY and SVGAGI (reference sequence). The CDR3 loop reads CASSQSNPGLAGVDSYNEQFF. CDR3 coding DNA: TGTGCCAGCAGTCAATCAAACCCGGGACTAGCGGGAGTGGACTCCTACAATGAGCAGTTCTTC.

CDR3 residues: CASSLGLVSQDTQYF. CDR3 coding DNA: TGTGCCAGCAGCTTAGGACTCGTTTCCCAAGATACGCAGTATTTT. The chain employs TRBV11-3 and TRBJ2-3, with no clear D. V was trimmed by 1 base and J by 5 bases, leaving 13 bases between them. Germline-derived CDR1 and CDR2 are SGHNT and YENEEA. The CDR3 runs to 15 residues.

V is TRBV9 and J is TRBJ1-4; D not resolved. This CDR3 comprises 14 residues. The V gene lost 3 bases and the J gene lost 0 bases, with 6 bases spanning the gap. CDR1 SGDLS and CDR2 YYNGEE come from the germline V gene. The CDR3 region is CASSETSTNEKLFF. The CDR3 bases are TGTGCCAGCAGCGAGACATCAACTAATGAAAAACTGTTTTTT.

The chain has TRBV7-2 and TRBJ1-1; possibly TRBD1 for D (5 bases). Germline V CDR1 and CDR2: SGHTA, FQGNSA. V was clipped by 1 base and J by 7 bases, with 13 bases between them. The CDR3 has 14 amino acids. The CDR3 spells CASSLGLAGREAFF. In nucleotides, the CDR3 is TGTGCCAGCAGCTTAGGCCTGGCGGGGCGTGAAGCTTTCTTT.